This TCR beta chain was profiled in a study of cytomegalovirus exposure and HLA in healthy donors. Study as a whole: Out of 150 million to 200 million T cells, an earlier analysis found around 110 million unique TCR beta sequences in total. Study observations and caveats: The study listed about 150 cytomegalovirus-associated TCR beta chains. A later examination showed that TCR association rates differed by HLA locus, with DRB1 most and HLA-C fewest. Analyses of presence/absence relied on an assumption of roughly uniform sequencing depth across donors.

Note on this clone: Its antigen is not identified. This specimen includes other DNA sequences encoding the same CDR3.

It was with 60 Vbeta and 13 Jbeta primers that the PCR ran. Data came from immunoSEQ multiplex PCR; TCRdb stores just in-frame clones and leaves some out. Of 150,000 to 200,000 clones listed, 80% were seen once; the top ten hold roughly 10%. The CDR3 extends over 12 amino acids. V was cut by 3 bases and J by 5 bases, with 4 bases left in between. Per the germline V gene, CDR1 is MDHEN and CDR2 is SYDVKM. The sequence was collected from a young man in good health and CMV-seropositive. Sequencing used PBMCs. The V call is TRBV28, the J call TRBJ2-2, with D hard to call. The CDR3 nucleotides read TGTGCCAGCAGTTTGAGTACCGGGGAGCTGTTTTTT. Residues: CASSLSTGELFF. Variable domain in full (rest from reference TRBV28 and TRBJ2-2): DVKVTQSSRYLVKRTGEKVFLECVQDMDHENMFWYRQDPGLGLRLIYFSYDVKMKEKGDIPEGYSVSREKKERFSLILESASTNQTSMYLCASSLSTGELFFGEGSRLTVL.